The next 17 T cell receptor beta chains were all read from a single sample in a study of blood T cells in healthy people across ages. Through a sample-barcoded 5' primer and a J-beta primer mix, a second PCR was run for about 6 to 12 cycles. TCRdb reanalysed the 5' RACE reads using MiXCR and keeps one entry per CDR3 protein. Among about 1.5 million distinct CDR3 sequences listed, 42% were seen once. Material: blood. The receptors originated from a woman younger than 30 in good health.

This clonotype was recorded a few times. This chain connects TRBV5-1 to TRBJ1-1; D gene uncertain. CDR1 and CDR2 from the germline V gene are SGHRS and YFSETQ. Trimming left V 0 bases short and J 0 bases short, with 6 bases between. This CDR3 has 14 residues. CDR3 nucleotides: TGCGCCAGCAGCTTGGAGGAGGTGAACACTGAAGCTTTCTTT. Protein sequence: CASSLEEVNTEAFF.

V and J are TRBV9 and TRBJ2-5; D call uncertain. The J call may not be correct, given that the DNA end is closer to TRBJ2-7. The CDR3 loop spans 13 amino acids. Germline V gene data show CDR1 as SGDLS and CDR2 as YYNGEE. For the CDR3, the DNA is TGTGCCAGCAGCGTAGAAGATAACTACGAGCAGTACTTC. As protein: CASSVEDNYEQYF.

The chain links TRBV2 to TRBJ2-5, with no clear D. Germline CDR1 is SNHLY and CDR2 is FYNNEI. Trimming shortened V by 4 bases and J by 11 bases, and 11 bases separated the two germline ends. The CDR3 has 11 amino acids. The CDR3 loop reads CASSAVNEQYF. CDR3 DNA sequence: TGTGCCAGCAGTGCCGTAAATGAGCAGTACTTC.

The chain carries TRBV13 and TRBJ2-5; D possibly matches TRBD1 or TRBD2 (5 bases each). V was shortened by 0 bases and J by 5 bases, with 16 bases between the two germline ends. Per germline, CDR1 PRHDT and CDR2 FYEKMQ (reference sequence). The CDR3 has 16 residues. CDR3 DNA: TGTGCCAGCAGCTTAGGCCTAAGGGACCTCCAGGAGACCCAGTACTTC. Amino acids: CASSLGLRDLQETQYF. The entire variable domain, with the rest obtained from reference TRBV13 and TRBJ2-5, is as follows: AAGVIQSPRHLIKEKRETATLKCYPIPRHDTVYWYQQGPGQDPQFLISFYEKMQSDKGSIPDRFSAQQFSDYHSELNMSSLELGDSALYFCASSLGLRDLQETQYFGPGTRLLVL.

The CDR3 reads CASSAGVAGAQETQYF. Here the CDR3 DNA reads TGTGCCAGCAGCGCGGGGGTAGCGGGCGCACAAGAGACCCAGTACTTC. The chain employs TRBV9 and TRBJ2-5; 7 bases agree with TRBD2. In germline, CDR1 is SGDLS, CDR2 YYNGEE. The CDR3 has 16 amino acids. Trimming cost V 3 bases and J 2 bases; bases outside gene matches: 10.

The chain carries TRBV20-1 and TRBJ2-7; D not certain. V lost 1 base, J lost 0 bases, and 10 bases lay in between. This CDR3 has 14 amino acids. Germline V gene data show CDR1 as DFQATT and CDR2 as SNEGSKA (reference sequence). Here the CDR3 DNA reads TGCAGTGCTAGAGTCCCTTCGAGCTCCTACGAGCAGTACTTC. Translation gives CSARVPSSSYEQYF.

The V gene is TRBV12-3 or TRBV12-4, the J gene TRBJ2-3; D is undetermined. Trimming removed 6 bases from V and 4 bases from J, with 14 bases in between. The CDR3 contains 14 residues. This CDR3 is CASSPSLNPDTQYF. The CDR3 DNA follows: TGTGCCAGCAGCCCCAGCTTGAACCCAGATACGCAGTATTTT.

The table lists this clonotype with many counts. CDR3 DNA sequence: TGTGCCAGCACTCAGGGGGACTACGAGCAGTACTTC. Translation: CASTQGDYEQYF. V usage is TRBV7-2 and J usage is TRBJ2-7, with TRBD1 matching 7 bases. This CDR3 region has 12 residues. Germline V CDR1 and CDR2: SGHTA, FQGNSA. J gave up 3 bases and V 7 bases, and 3 bases lay outside the gene matches.

This clonotype has ten or more counts. This chain uses TRBV29-1 with TRBJ2-1; possibly TRBD2 for D (5 bases). The germline gives CDR1 SQVTM, CDR2 ANQGSEA. This CDR3 contains 11 residues. Trimming took off 4 bases at V and 12 bases at J, with 13 bases between the two ends. The CDR3 DNA sequence: TGCAGCGTTGCGGGGTCTCTTGGGCAGTTCTTC. Translating it yields CSVAGSLGQFF.

This clonotype turned up a few times. J is TRBJ2-1 and V is TRBV7-2, with D possibly TRBD1 on 5 matching bases. The germline V and J ends were trimmed by 1 base and 2 bases, with 12 bases remaining between them. This CDR3 region has 16 residues. Germline-derived CDR1 and CDR2 are SGHTA and FQGNSA. The chain's CDR3 is CASSLGPRVTYNEQFF. CDR3 nucleotide sequence: TGTGCCAGCAGCTTAGGGCCCAGGGTTACCTACAATGAGCAGTTCTTC. Full variable domain (remainder filled in from reference TRBV7-2 and TRBJ2-1): GAGVSQSPSNKVTEKGKDVELRCDPISGHTALYWYRQSLGQGLEFLIYFQGNSAPDKSGLPSDRFSAERTGGSVSTLTIQRTQQEDSAVYLCASSLGPRVTYNEQFFGPGTRLTVL.

The chain recombines TRBV11-2 with TRBJ2-3, with D tentatively TRBD2 (5 bases). This CDR3 contains 12 residues. V was clipped by 3 bases and J by 9 bases, with 10 bases between them. Germline V lookup: CDR1 SGHAT, CDR2 FQNNGV. For the CDR3, the DNA is TGTGCCAGCAGCTTTTCGGGGAAAACGCAGTATTTT. It yields the protein CASSFSGKTQYF.

This clonotype was counted only a few times. V and J are TRBV20-1 and TRBJ2-7; perhaps TRBD2 as D (6 bases). The CDR3 consists of 15 residues. Germline CDR1 and CDR2: DFQATT and SNEGSKA (reference sequence). V gave up 0 bases and J gave up 0 bases, with 12 bases separating them. In nucleotides, the CDR3 is TGCAGTGCTAGAGATCCTCGGGGGAGCTCCTACGAGCAGTACTTC. It is translated as CSARDPRGSSYEQYF.

The CDR3 here is CASSLARFNTEAFF. The DNA for the CDR3 is TGTGCCAGCAGTTTAGCCCGGTTTAACACTGAAGCTTTCTTT. The chain recombines TRBV27 with TRBJ1-1; no clear D gene. Germline-derived CDR1 and CDR2 are MNHEY and SMNVEV (reference sequence). The CDR3 totals 14 residues. V gave up 2 bases and J gave up 2 bases, with 9 bases separating them.

The chain has TRBV3-1 and TRBJ1-1, with TRBD1 matching 8 bases. The junction had 8 bases not matched to a gene; V was cut back by 5 bases and J by 6 bases. Germline CDR1 reads LGHDT; CDR2 reads YNNKEL (reference sequence). This CDR3 is 14 amino acids long. Written as DNA, the CDR3 is TGTGCCAGCAGCGACCAGGGGGCAGGCCCTGAAGCTTTCTTT. This codes for CASSDQGAGPEAFF.

This clonotype was seen at least ten times. This sequence joins TRBV7-9 and TRBJ2-3; tentative D call: TRBD2 (5 bases). V gave up 1 base and J gave up 4 bases, with 6 bases separating them. CDR1 SEHNR and CDR2 FQNEAQ come from the germline V gene (reference sequence). This CDR3 is 13 amino acids long. The CDR3 coding sequence is TGTGCCAGCAGCTTAGTGGGAGCAGATACGCAGTATTTT. Translation gives CASSLVGADTQYF.

This clonotype was recorded many times. This chain uses TRBV2 with TRBJ2-2; maybe TRBD1 (6 bases). Looked up from germline, CDR1 is SNHLY and CDR2 is FYNNEI. V was shortened by 7 bases and J by 5 bases, with 17 bases between the two germline ends. The length of the CDR3 is 15 residues. CDR3 in DNA: TGTGCCAGCATGAGCCAGGGGCAGAGAACCGGGGAGCTGTTTTTT. Amino acid sequence: CASMSQGQRTGELFF. Drawing the rest from reference TRBV2 and TRBJ2-2, the complete variable domain is EPEVTQTPSHQVTQMGQEVILRCVPISNHLYFYWYRQILGQKVEFLVSFYNNEISEKSEIFDDQFSVERPDGSNFTLKIRSTKLEDSAMYFCASMSQGQRTGELFFGEGSRLTVL.

The rearrangement joins TRBV9 to TRBJ2-5, with 7 bases aligning to TRBD1. The V and J ends lost 0 bases and 11 bases, in that order; junction bases with no gene match: 16. This CDR3 has 16 amino acids. Looked up from germline, CDR1 is SGDLS and CDR2 is YYNGEE. As DNA, the CDR3 is TGTGCCAGCAGCGTAGTCGTTGGGACAGACTACAATGAGCAGTACTTC. As protein: CASSVVVGTDYNEQYF.